This entry lists 21 T cell receptor beta chains sequenced from one sample in a study of cytomegalovirus exposure and HLA in healthy donors. The PCR employed 60 Vbeta primers together with 13 Jbeta primers. Here immunoSEQ multiplex PCR was the method, and the copy in TCRdb shows in-frame clones only, minus some. The table records 100,000 to 150,000 clones, 80% to 85% of them present only once. The sequencing sample was made of PBMCs. Source of these receptors: a boy younger than 18 in good health and CMV-seronegative.

This rearrangement joins TRBV5-1 to TRBJ1-4; D is undetermined. This CDR3 comprises 16 residues. The V end lost 0 bases, the J end lost 3 bases, and 12 bases lay between the germline ends. Germline V CDR1 and CDR2: SGHRS, YFSETQ. The DNA of the CDR3 is TGCGCCAGCAGCTTGGGCTCGGCGCTAGCTAATGAAAAACTGTTTTTT. Its protein product is CASSLGSALANEKLFF.

The rearrangement uses TRBV7-9 and TRBJ2-1, with D unresolved. The V end was cut by 5 bases, the J end by 9 bases, with 8 bases between. CDR1 is SEHNR and CDR2 is FQNEAQ in the germline V gene (reference sequence). The CDR3 length is 11 residues. Here the CDR3 DNA reads TGTGCCAGCAGCCCTCCGGGTGAGCAGTTCTTC. As protein: CASSPPGEQFF.

The chain carries TRBV29-1 and TRBJ2-5; D might be TRBD1 (5 bases). CDR3 size: 15 residues. Trimming removed 1 base at V and 3 bases at J, with 15 bases between. Germline-derived CDR1 and CDR2 are SQVTM and ANQGSEA. The CDR3 spells CSVEVAGDSEETQYF. The CDR3 DNA reads TGCAGCGTTGAAGTGGCTGGTGACAGTGAAGAGACCCAGTACTTC.

The chain uses TRBV27 and TRBJ2-2, with 12 bases lining up with TRBD2. The CDR3 sequence is 17 residues long. CDR1 MNHEY and CDR2 SMNVEV come from the germline V gene (reference sequence). With V trimmed by 3 bases and J by 2 bases, 4 bases remained unmatched. For the CDR3, the DNA is TGTGCCAGCAGTTTCCCGACTAGCGGGAGAAACACCGGGGAGCTGTTTTTT. This translates into CASSFPTSGRNTGELFF.

This clone appeared a single time. This sequence joins TRBV30 and TRBJ1-5; the D gene is possibly TRBD1 (5 bases). Germline V gene lookup returns CDR1 GTSNPN and CDR2 SVGIG (reference sequence). V shed 0 bases and J shed 4 bases, with 10 bases lying between them. CDR3 length equals 14 residues. CDR3 loop: CAWSVPPGNQPQHF. The CDR3 DNA follows: TGTGCCTGGAGTGTGCCCCCAGGGAATCAGCCCCAGCATTTT.

V is TRBV18 and J is TRBJ2-7; no firm D call. Trimming removed 6 bases from V and 2 bases from J, with 17 bases in between. CDR3 size: 15 residues. Germline values: CDR1 KGHSH, CDR2 LQKENI. The CDR3 spells CASSPGPGSTYEQYF. As DNA, the CDR3 is TGTGCCAGCTCCCCCGGCCCAGGCAGTACCTACGAGCAGTACTTC.

In DNA, the CDR3 is TGTGCCAGCAGCTTAGGGTCCGAGCGGGATACGCAGTATTTT. It is translated as CASSLGSERDTQYF. This chain connects TRBV7-8 to TRBJ2-3; D is possibly TRBD2 (5 bases). V lost 1 base, J lost 6 bases, and 11 bases lay in between. Germline assignment: CDR1 SGHVS and CDR2 FQNEAQ. CDR3 size: 14 residues.

The chain carries TRBV5-1 and TRBJ2-7; 7 nucleotides line up with TRBD1. The length of the CDR3 is 14 residues. Germline CDR1 is SGHRS and CDR2 is YFSETQ. V gave up 0 bases and J gave up 3 bases; unmatched junction bases: 3. The CDR3 region is CASSLGDRDYEQYF. CDR3 DNA: TGCGCCAGCAGCTTGGGAGACAGGGACTACGAGCAGTACTTC. The full variable domain, with the rest looked up from reference TRBV5-1 and TRBJ2-7, is KAGVTQTPRYLIKTRGQQVTLSCSPISGHRSVSWYQQTPGQGLQFLFEYFSETQRNKGNFPGRFSGRQFSNSRSEMNVSTLELGDSALYLCASSLGDRDYEQYFGPGTRLTVT.

This clone was recorded once. V is TRBV9 and J is TRBJ2-7, with 10 positions matching TRBD1. With V trimmed by 2 bases and J by 6 bases, 5 bases remained unmatched. Germline CDR1 SGDLS, CDR2 YYNGEE. The CDR3 runs to 14 residues. For the CDR3, the DNA is TGTGCCAGCAGCGTGCGGGACAGGGGCAGCGAGCAGTACTTC. It specifies CASSVRDRGSEQYF. Based on the CDR3 plus reference TRBV9 and TRBJ2-7, the full variable domain is DSGVTQTPKHLITATGQRVTLRCSPRSGDLSVYWYQQSLDQGLQFLIQYYNGEERAKGNILERFSAQQFPDLHSELNLSSLELGDSALYFCASSVRDRGSEQYFGPGTRLTVT.

The chain joins TRBV5-1 to TRBJ1-2, with 7 bases matching TRBD1. V trimming: 0 bases; J trimming: 1 base; junction bases outside the gene matches: 9. The CDR3 totals 17 residues. Germline assignment: CDR1 SGHRS and CDR2 YFSETQ. The CDR3 sequence is CASSLAPGGLVNYGYTF. DNA for the CDR3: TGCGCCAGCAGCTTGGCGCCAGGGGGACTTGTTAACTATGGCTACACCTTC.

DNA for the CDR3: TGTGCCAGCAGCTGGGCGGATACGCAGTATTTT. It codes for CASSWADTQYF. The rearrangement joins TRBV11-2 to TRBJ2-3; D remains ambiguous. V dropped 4 bases and J dropped 6 bases, with 5 bases sitting between them. In germline, CDR1 is SGHAT, CDR2 FQNNGV. This CDR3 has 11 amino acids.

The chain is built from TRBV6-5 and TRBJ2-7; D perhaps matches TRBD1 (6 bases). Looked up from germline, CDR1 is MNHEY and CDR2 is SVGAGI. This CDR3 comprises 14 residues. Trimming removed 8 bases at V and 6 bases at J, with 20 bases between. This chain's CDR3 is CASGPRGWVGEQYF. The DNA for the CDR3 is TGTGCCAGCGGCCCCAGGGGATGGGTCGGCGAGCAGTACTTC.

The chain carries TRBV27 and TRBJ2-7; perhaps TRBD2 as D (6 bases). The germline CDR1 and CDR2 sequences are MNHEY and SMNVEV (reference sequence). The V end lost 6 bases, the J end lost 4 bases, and 19 bases lay between the germline ends. The CDR3 extends over 15 amino acids. CDR3: CASRPGLAMGYEQYF. CDR3 DNA sequence: TGTGCCAGCAGGCCCGGGCTAGCGATGGGGTACGAGCAGTACTTC.

The rearrangement links TRBV2 to TRBJ2-2; 10 bases are shared with TRBD1. The trim removed 6 bases at V and 3 bases at J, leaving 10 bases unmatched. Germline lookup yields CDR1 SNHLY and CDR2 FYNNEI. The CDR3 has 17 residues. CDR3 residues: CASSTPLGTGDTGELFF. CDR3 nucleotide sequence: TGTGCCAGCAGCACTCCATTGGGGACAGGGGACACCGGGGAGCTGTTTTTT.

This clone was observed once. This rearrangement joins TRBV2 to TRBJ1-5; 8 positions agree with TRBD1. The V gene's germline CDR1 is SNHLY and CDR2 FYNNEI. This CDR3 is built from 16 residues. J gave up 4 bases and V 1 base, and 6 bases lay outside the gene matches. Written as DNA, the CDR3 is TGTGCCAGCAGTGAAGTATGGACAGGGAGTAATCAGCCCCAGCATTTT. Its translation: CASSEVWTGSNQPQHF.

CDR3: CAISEQPPGASNQPQHF. As DNA, the CDR3 is TGTGCCATCAGTGAGCAGCCCCCAGGCGCCAGCAATCAGCCCCAGCATTTT. The chain joins TRBV10-3 to TRBJ1-5; D is unclear. V dropped 2 bases and J dropped 1 base, with 15 bases sitting between them. Germline V lookup: CDR1 ENHRY, CDR2 SYGVKD. CDR3 length equals 17 residues.

The rearrangement joins TRBV11-2 to TRBJ2-7; D perhaps matches TRBD2 (6 bases). V was clipped by 3 bases and J by 5 bases, with 14 bases between them. The V gene's germline CDR1 is SGHAT and CDR2 FQNNGV. The CDR3 is made up of 14 amino acids. Written as DNA, the CDR3 is TGTGCCAGCAGCTTCCGCCTCGGGAGCGACGAGCAGTACTTC. Residues: CASSFRLGSDEQYF.

This chain connects TRBV19 to TRBJ2-7, with D unclear. V lost 5 bases to trimming and J lost 0 bases, with 11 bases between them. CDR3 length: 14 amino acids. CDR1 and CDR2 (germline): LNHDA, SQIVND (reference sequence). CDR3 in DNA: TGTGCCAGTAGTTCCCTGGGCGCCTCCTACGAGCAGTACTTC. Protein product: CASSSLGASYEQYF.

This clone has just one count. The genes are TRBV13 and TRBJ2-1; 12 nucleotides agree with TRBD2. This CDR3 has 17 residues. In germline, CDR1 is PRHDT, CDR2 FYEKMQ (reference sequence). V lost 0 bases, J lost 1 base, and 1 base stayed unmatched. The CDR3 coding sequence is TGTGCCAGCAGCTTAGGGACTAGCGGGAGTTCCTACAATGAGCAGTTCTTC. Protein sequence: CASSLGTSGSSYNEQFF.

The rearrangement uses TRBV19 and TRBJ2-1; 13 bases map to TRBD2. The CDR3 length is 17 residues. The junction had 2 bases not matched to a gene; V was cut back by 3 bases and J by 0 bases. Germline lookup yields CDR1 LNHDA and CDR2 SQIVND (reference sequence). The CDR3 DNA follows: TGTGCCAGTAGTATCCGGACTAGCGGGAGCTCCTACAATGAGCAGTTCTTC. Translating it yields CASSIRTSGSSYNEQFF.

The gene calls are TRBV7-9 and TRBJ2-1; the D is unclear. In germline, CDR1 is SEHNR, CDR2 FQNEAQ (reference sequence). V was cut by 5 bases and J by 0 bases, with 11 bases left in between. CDR3 length: 15 residues. This chain's CDR3 is CASSLTLSSYNEQFF. In nucleotides, the CDR3 is TGTGCCAGCAGCCTTACTCTGAGCTCCTACAATGAGCAGTTCTTC. The full variable domain, rest sourced from reference TRBV7-9 and TRBJ2-1, is DTGVSQNPRHKITKRGQNVTFRCDPISEHNRLYWYRQTLGQGPEFLTYFQNEAQLEKSRLLSDRFSAERPKGSFSTLEIQRTEQGDSAMYLCASSLTLSSYNEQFFGPGTRLTVL.